This T cell receptor beta chain was identified during a study of shared clonotypes between healthy human individuals. Study overall: Aged between 18 and 49, the donors were a couple of women and three men. Used for every donor were three CD4 naive, three CD4 memory, two CD8 naive and one CD8 memory plate.

Assay: immunoSEQ multiplex PCR; the TCRdb copy retains only in-frame clones and omits some. The data hold roughly 410,000 clones, with roughly 96% observed a single time. V lost 6 bases and J lost 3, with 8 bases in between. The CDR3 has 12 amino acids. CDR1 is MGHDK and CDR2 is SYGVNS in the germline V gene. The chain is built from TRBV25-1 and TRBJ1-2, with a possible D match to TRBD1 (5 bases). This clonotype was obtained from a man younger than 45 in good health. Sample: memory CD8+ T cells sorted from blood. Subset denoted: CD45RO+ cells pooled with CCR7-negative TemRA cells. DNA for the CDR3: TGTGCCAGCAGGCCGGGGGACTATGGCTACACCTTC. Translation: CASRPGDYGYTF.